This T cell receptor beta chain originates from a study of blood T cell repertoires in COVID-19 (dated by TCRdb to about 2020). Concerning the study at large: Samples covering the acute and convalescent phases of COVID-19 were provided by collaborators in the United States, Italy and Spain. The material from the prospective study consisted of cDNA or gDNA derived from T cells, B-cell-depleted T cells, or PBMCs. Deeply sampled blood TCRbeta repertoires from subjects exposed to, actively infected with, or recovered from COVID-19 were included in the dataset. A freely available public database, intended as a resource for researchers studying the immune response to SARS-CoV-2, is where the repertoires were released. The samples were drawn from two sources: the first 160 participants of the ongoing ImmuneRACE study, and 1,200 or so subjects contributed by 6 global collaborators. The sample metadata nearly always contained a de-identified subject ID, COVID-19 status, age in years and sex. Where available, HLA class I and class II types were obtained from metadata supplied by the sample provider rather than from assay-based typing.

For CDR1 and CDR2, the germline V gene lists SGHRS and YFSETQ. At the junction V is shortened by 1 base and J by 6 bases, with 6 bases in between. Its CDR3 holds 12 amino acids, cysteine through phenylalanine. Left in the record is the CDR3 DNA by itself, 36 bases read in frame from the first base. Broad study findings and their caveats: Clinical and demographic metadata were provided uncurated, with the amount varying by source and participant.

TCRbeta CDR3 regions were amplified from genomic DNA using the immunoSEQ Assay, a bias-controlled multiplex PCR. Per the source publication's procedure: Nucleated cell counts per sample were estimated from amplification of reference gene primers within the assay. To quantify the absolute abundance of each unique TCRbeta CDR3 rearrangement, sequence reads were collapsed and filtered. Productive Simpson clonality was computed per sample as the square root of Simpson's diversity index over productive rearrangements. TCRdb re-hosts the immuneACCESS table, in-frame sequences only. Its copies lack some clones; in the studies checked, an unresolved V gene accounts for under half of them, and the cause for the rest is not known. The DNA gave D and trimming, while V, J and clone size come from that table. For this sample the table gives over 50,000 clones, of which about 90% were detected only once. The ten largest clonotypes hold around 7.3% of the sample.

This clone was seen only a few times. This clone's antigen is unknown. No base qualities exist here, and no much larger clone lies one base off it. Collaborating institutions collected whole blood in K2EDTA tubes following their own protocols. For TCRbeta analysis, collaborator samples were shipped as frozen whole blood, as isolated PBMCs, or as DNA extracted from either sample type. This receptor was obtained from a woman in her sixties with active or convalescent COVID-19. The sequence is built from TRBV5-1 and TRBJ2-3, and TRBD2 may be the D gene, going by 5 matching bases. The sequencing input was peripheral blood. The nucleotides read TGCGCCAGCAGCTTGAGAGGGGATACGCAGTATTTT. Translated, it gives CASSLRGDTQYF.